This TCR beta chain derives from a study of long-term antiretroviral therapy in people with HIV. An immunoSEQ assay, version v3.0, was performed at survey level. The sequencing target was about 35,000-55,000 T-cell genomes per sample. Sequenced by immunoSEQ multiplex PCR; TCRdb stores in-frame clones only, minus some. Of some 18,000 clones listed, roughly 73% were seen once; the top ten hold about 15%. The sequence came from a man aged 30-40 years with HIV. The sample in question was unsorted PBMCs, obtained 2.1 to 2.2 years before starting antiretroviral therapy.

DNA of the CDR3: TGTGCCAGCAGTGACTCAGCGGGAGGGGCCGGGGAGCTGTTTTTT. Its protein product is CASSDSAGGAGELFF. V and J are TRBV6-4 and TRBJ2-2; TRBD2 matches 10 bases. After removal of 0 bases from V and 6 bases from J, the junction contained 1 base not matched to a gene. This CDR3 has 15 residues. Germline CDR1 MRHNA, CDR2 SNTAGT.